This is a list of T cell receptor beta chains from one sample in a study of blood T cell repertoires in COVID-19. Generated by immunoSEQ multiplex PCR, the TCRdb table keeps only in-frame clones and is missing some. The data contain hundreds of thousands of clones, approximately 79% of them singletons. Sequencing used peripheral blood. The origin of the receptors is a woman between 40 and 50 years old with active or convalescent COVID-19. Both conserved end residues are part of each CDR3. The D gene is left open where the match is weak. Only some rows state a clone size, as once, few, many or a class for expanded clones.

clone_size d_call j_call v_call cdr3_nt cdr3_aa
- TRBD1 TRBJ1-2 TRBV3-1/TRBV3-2 TGTGCCAGCAGCCAAGATAATGACAGGACAGGGATAGGTGGCTACACCTTC CASSQDNDRTGIGGYTF
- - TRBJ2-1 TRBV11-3 TGTGCCAGCAGCACCCTTTCTAGTAGCAGTGAGCAGTTCTTC CASSTLSSSSEQFF
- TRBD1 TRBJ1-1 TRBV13 TGTGCCAGCAGCTTACCAGGGGGAGACACTGAAGCTTTCTTT CASSLPGGDTEAFF
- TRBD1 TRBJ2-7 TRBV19 TGTGCCAGTAAACAGGGGGAGAACTCCTACGAGCAGTACTTC CASKQGENSYEQYF
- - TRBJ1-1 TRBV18 TGTGCCAGCTCACCACGCGGGGGCAGGAACACTGAAGCTTTCTTT CASSPRGGRNTEAFF
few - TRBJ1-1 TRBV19 TGTGCCAGTAGTATGGTCCCAGGGAACACTGAAGCTTTCTTT CASSMVPGNTEAFF
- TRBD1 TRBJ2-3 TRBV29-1 TGCAGCGTCCTTGGGACAGGGGGCGATACGCAGTATTTT CSVLGTGGDTQYF
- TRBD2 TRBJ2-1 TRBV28 TGTGCCAGCAGTCTACCCGGGGGGGAATACAATGAGCAGTTCTTC CASSLPGGEYNEQFF
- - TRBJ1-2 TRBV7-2 TGTGCCAGCAGCGGGGGGAAGGAGAACTATGGCTACACCTTC CASSGGKENYGYTF
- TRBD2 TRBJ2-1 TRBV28 TGTGCCAGCAGGACGGGACTAGGTCTTTTCGAGCAGTTCTTC CASRTGLGLFEQFF
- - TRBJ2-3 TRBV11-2 TGTGCCAGCAGCCCGCAGGGGATTAACACAGATACGCAGTATTTT CASSPQGINTDTQYF
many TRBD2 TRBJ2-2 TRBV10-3 TGTGCCATCAGTGAGGTGACTAGCGGGGCCGGGGAGCTGTTTTTT CAISEVTSGAGELFF
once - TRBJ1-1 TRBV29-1 TGCAGCGCATTGTTGATCCTGGGGGGTGAAGCTTTCTTT CSALLILGGEAFF
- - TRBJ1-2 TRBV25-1 TGTGCCAGCAGTGACGGCGGCTTCTATGGCTACACCTTC CASSDGGFYGYTF
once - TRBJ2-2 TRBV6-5 TGTGCCAGCAGGCGGGAAGGGGCCGGGGAGCTGTTTTTT CASRREGAGELFF
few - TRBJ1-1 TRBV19 TGTGCCAGTAGTATAATCTGGCCTCCCGAAGCTTTCTTT CASSIIWPPEAFF
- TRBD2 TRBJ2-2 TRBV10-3 TGTGCCCTCAGTGAGTCGGGGGGGGGATCCCTGAACACCGGGGAGCTGTTTTTT CALSESGGGSLNTGELFF
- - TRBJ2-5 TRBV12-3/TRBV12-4 TGTGCCAGCAGCCCGCAGGGGAGACAGACCCAGTACTTC CASSPQGRQTQYF
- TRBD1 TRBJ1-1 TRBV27 TGTGCCAGCCGGGACAGGGCAAGAACTGAAGCTTTCTTT CASRDRARTEAFF
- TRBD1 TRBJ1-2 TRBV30 TGTGCCTGGAGTGGAGGGGACAGCTATGGCTACACCTTC CAWSGGDSYGYTF
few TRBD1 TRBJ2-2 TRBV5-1 TGCGCCAGCAGCTCCCGGACAGGGGACACCGGGGAGCTGTTTTTT CASSSRTGDTGELFF
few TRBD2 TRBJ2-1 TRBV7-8 TGTGCCAGCAGCTTATTTGGGGGGGCCTACAATGAGCAGTTCTTC CASSLFGGAYNEQFF
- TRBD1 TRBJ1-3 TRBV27 TGTGCCAGCAGTAGTGGGACAGGCGGCACCATATATTTT CASSSGTGGTIYF